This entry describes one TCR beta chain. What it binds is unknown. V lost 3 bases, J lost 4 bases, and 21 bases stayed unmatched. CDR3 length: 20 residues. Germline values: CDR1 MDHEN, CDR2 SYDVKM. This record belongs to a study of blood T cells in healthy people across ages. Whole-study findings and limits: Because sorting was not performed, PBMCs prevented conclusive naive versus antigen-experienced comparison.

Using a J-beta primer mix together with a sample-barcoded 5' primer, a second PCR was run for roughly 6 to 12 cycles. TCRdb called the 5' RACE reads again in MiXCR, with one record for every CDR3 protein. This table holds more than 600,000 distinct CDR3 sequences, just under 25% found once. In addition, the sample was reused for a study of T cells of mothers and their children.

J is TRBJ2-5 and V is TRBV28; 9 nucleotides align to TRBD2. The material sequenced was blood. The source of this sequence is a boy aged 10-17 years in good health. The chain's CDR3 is CASSLVVIVGGGGARETQYF. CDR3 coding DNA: TGTGCCAGCAGTTTGGTTGTTATCGTCGGGGGCGGGGGGGCCCGAGAGACCCAGTACTTC.